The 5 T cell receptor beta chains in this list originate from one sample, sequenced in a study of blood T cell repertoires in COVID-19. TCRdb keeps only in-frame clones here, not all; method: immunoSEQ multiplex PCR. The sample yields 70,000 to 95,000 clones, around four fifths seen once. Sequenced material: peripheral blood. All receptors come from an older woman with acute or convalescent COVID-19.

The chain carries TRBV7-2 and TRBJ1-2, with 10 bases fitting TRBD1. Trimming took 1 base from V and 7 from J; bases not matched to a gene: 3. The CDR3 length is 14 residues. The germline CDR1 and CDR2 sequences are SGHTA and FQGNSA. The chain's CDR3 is CASSLGQGAGGYTF. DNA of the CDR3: TGTGCCAGCAGCTTAGGACAGGGGGCCGGTGGCTACACCTTC.

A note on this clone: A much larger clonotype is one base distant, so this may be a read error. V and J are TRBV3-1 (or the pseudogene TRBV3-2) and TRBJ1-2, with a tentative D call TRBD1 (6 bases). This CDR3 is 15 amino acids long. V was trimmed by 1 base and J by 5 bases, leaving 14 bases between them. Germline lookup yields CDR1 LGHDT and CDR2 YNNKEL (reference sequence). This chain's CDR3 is CASSQVDGGQYGYTF. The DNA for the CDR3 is TGTGCCAGCAGCCAAGTGGACGGGGGGCAATATGGCTACACCTTC.

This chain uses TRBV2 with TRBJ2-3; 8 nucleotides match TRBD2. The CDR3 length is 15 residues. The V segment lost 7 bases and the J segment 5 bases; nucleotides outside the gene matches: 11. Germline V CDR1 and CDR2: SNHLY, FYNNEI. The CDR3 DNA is TGTGCCAGCAAAGTTCGAGCGGGGGCCGGAGATACGCAGTATTTT. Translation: CASKVRAGAGDTQYF.

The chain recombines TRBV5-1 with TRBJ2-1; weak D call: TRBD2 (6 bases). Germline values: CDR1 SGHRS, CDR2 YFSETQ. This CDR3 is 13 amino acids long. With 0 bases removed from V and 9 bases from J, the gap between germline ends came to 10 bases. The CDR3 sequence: CASSLAGVGEQFF. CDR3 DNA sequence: TGCGCCAGCAGCTTGGCGGGAGTAGGTGAGCAGTTCTTC.

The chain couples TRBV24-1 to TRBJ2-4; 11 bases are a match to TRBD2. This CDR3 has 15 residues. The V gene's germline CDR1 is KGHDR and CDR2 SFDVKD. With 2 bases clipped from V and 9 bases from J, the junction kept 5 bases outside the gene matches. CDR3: CATSDSTSGRGIQYF. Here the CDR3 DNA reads TGTGCCACCAGTGATTCTACTAGCGGGAGAGGCATTCAGTACTTC.